This entry describes one T cell receptor (beta chain). Antigen unknown. The CDR3 sequence is 14 residues long. Looked up from germline, CDR1 is MNHEY and CDR2 is SVGAGI. V lost 5 bases, J lost 3 bases, and 11 bases lay in between. This record comes from a study of cytomegalovirus exposure and HLA in healthy donors. General observations from the study: V segments that were indistinguishable, TRBV6-2 and TRBV6-3 among them, were omitted from analysis.

Both 60 Vbeta primers and 13 Jbeta primers went into the PCR. Repertoires were generated with immunoSEQ multiplex PCR, while TCRdb's copy carries only in-frame clones and drops some. The table has 85,000 to 100,000 clones, around four fifths seen once. The study sampled nominally healthy donors, though unrecorded immune exposures were likely. The chain combines TRBV6-5 with TRBJ1-5, with D possibly TRBD1 on 5 matching bases. The TCR comes from a woman between 18 and 29 years old in good health and CMV-seropositive. The sample comprised PBMCs. The CDR3 DNA is TGTGCCAGCAGTCAGACAGAGAACAATCAGCCCCAGCATTTT. Encoded protein: CASSQTENNQPQHF.